The clone carrying this T cell receptor beta chain showed up just once. What it recognizes is unknown. A much larger clone differs by one base, so this may be a read error. Germline CDR1 and CDR2: SGHRS and YFSETQ. This CDR3 has 16 residues. This entry is derived from a study of T cells after yellow fever vaccination. Findings and caveats of the study: The study re-detected most primary-vaccination clones after the booster (around 96% CD4, 88% CD8). A small share of clonotypes appeared in both CD4 and CD8 compartments. Abundant clonotypes from the bulk population could contaminate FACS-sorted repertoires.

In TCRdb, the 5' RACE reads were re-called with MiXCR into one record per CDR3 protein. The data show around 160,000 distinct CDR3 sequences, less than 9% seen once. This TCR was sampled from a man aged 18-30 years who received the YFV17D yellow fever vaccine. The sequencing here drew on CD4+ T cells sorted from PBMCs, taken 5 to 6 days after the first yellow fever vaccination. The J gene is TRBJ2-1, the V gene TRBV5-1; possible D gene TRBD2, 6 bases. As DNA, the CDR3 is TGCGCCAGCAGCTTGGCCGGAGCGGGCCTATACAATGAGCAGTCCTTC. The encoded protein is CASSLAGAGLYNEQSF.